A single sample gave rise to the 17 T cell receptor beta chains below, sequenced in a study of post-analysis software for immune sequencing data. Unique molecular identifiers were present in the TCR beta cDNA libraries. Using its own MiXCR run on the PCR reads, TCRdb lists one record per CDR3 protein. There are under 200,000 distinct CDR3 sequences in the sample; 35% to 40% occur only once, and about 26% lies in the top ten. The input for sequencing was blood, taken after autologous hematopoietic stem cell transplantation. The receptors here all came from a girl between 5 and 17 years old with multiple sclerosis.

The chain has TRBV28 and TRBJ2-1; 8 bases agree with TRBD2. The V gene's germline CDR1 is MDHEN and CDR2 SYDVKM. The V segment lost 7 bases and the J segment 2 bases; nucleotides outside the gene matches: 7. The CDR3 loop spans 15 amino acids. As DNA, the CDR3 is TGTGCCAGCATGGACCCACTAGCGGCCTACAATGAGCAGTTCTTC. Translating gives CASMDPLAAYNEQFF.

The table lists this clonotype with a few counts. The rearrangement uses TRBV18 and TRBJ2-7, with D hard to call. This CDR3 is built from 15 residues. Trimming removed 4 bases at V and 1 base at J, with 14 bases between. Germline lookup yields CDR1 KGHSH and CDR2 LQKENI. The CDR3 DNA is TGTGCCAGCTCACGGACGGATGCACTATCCTACGAGCAGTACTTC. Residues: CASSRTDALSYEQYF.

V gene TRBV2 combines with J gene TRBJ2-7, with D possibly matching TRBD2 (6 bases). CDR3 length equals 12 residues. Germline CDR1 and CDR2: SNHLY and FYNNEI. The ends were cut back, 5 bases at V and 3 bases at J, with 8 bases in the middle. The CDR3 DNA reads TGTGCCAGCAGTCTAGCGAACTACGAGCAGTACTTC. Protein product: CASSLANYEQYF.

This clonotype appeared a few times. The V call is TRBV7-9, the J call TRBJ2-5, with 13 bases lining up with TRBD2. There are 19 residues in the CDR3. The V gene end was trimmed by 5 bases and the J gene end by 11 bases; junction bases not matched to a gene: 23. The germline CDR1 and CDR2 sequences are SEHNR and FQNEAQ (reference sequence). The CDR3 is CASSPPRTSGSHSENEQYF. CDR3 sequence (DNA): TGTGCCAGCAGCCCCCCCCGGACTAGCGGGAGCCATTCAGAAAATGAGCAGTACTTC. The whole variable domain, filled in from reference TRBV7-9 and TRBJ2-5, reads DTGVSQNPRHKITKRGQNVTFRCDPISEHNRLYWYRQTLGQGPEFLTYFQNEAQLEKSRLLSDRFSAERPKGSFSTLEIQRTEQGDSAMYLCASSPPRTSGSHSENEQYFGPGTRLLVL.

This clonotype was counted at least ten times. V usage is TRBV9 and J usage is TRBJ2-7; the D is unclear. CDR3 size: 15 residues. Trimming removed 2 bases at V and 2 bases at J, with 14 bases between. Germline CDR1 is SGDLS and CDR2 is YYNGEE. CDR3 sequence: CASSVGDGGAYEQYF. DNA for the CDR3: TGTGCCAGCAGCGTTGGCGACGGTGGAGCCTACGAGCAGTACTTC.

About this clonotype itself: An end of the junction does not agree with germline; a read error may underlie this. The CDR3 protein is CASSLTSGYSEQFF. The CDR3 region has the DNA TGCGCCAGCAGCTTGACTAGCGGCTACAGTGAGCAGTTCTTC. This chain links TRBV5-1 with TRBJ2-1, with 8 bases identical to TRBD2. The germline V gene encodes CDR1 SGHRS and CDR2 YFSETQ. This CDR3 region has 14 residues.

This chain uses TRBV3-1 with TRBJ1-2; tentatively, D is TRBD1 (6 bases). V lost 4 bases and J 4 bases, leaving 16 bases between the germline ends. The germline V gene has CDR1 LGHDT and CDR2 YNNKEL (reference sequence). This CDR3 spans 15 amino acids. CDR3 in amino acids: CASSPLPDSSYGYTF. The CDR3 region has the DNA TGTGCCAGCAGCCCCCTCCCGGACAGCTCCTATGGCTACACCTTC.

This clonotype occurred many times. Here the CDR3 reads CASSYDRAQETQYF. Here the CDR3 DNA reads TGTGCCAGCAGCTACGACAGGGCCCAAGAGACCCAGTACTTC. The chain has TRBV5-6 and TRBJ2-5; 7 nucleotides match TRBD1. With 3 bases clipped from V and 1 base from J, the junction kept 3 bases outside the gene matches. The CDR3 has 14 residues. Germline CDR1 is SGHDT and CDR2 is YYEEEE.

In nucleotides, the CDR3 is TGCAGTGCTAGACACAGGGAGAATCAGCCCCAGCATTTT. Residues: CSARHRENQPQHF. This chain joins TRBV20-1 and TRBJ1-5, with a weak D call TRBD1 (6 bases). Deletions cut 2 bases from V and 4 bases from J, with 9 bases between. The CDR3 consists of 13 residues. Germline V CDR1 and CDR2: DFQATT, SNEGSKA (reference sequence).

This chain uses TRBV7-9 with TRBJ2-5; 7 bases line up with TRBD1. The J call may be incorrect, as the DNA end agrees better with TRBJ2-7. Per germline, CDR1 SEHNR and CDR2 FQNEAQ (reference sequence). The CDR3 is 13 residues long. CDR3 bases: TGTGCCAGCAGCCCCGACAGGGTCCACGAGCAGTACTTC. It encodes CASSPDRVHEQYF.

This chain joins TRBV30 and TRBJ2-7, with D hard to call. Between the trimmed V and J ends, which lost 0 bases and 0 bases, there was a span of 6 bases. From germline, CDR1 is GTSNPN and CDR2 SVGIG (reference sequence). This CDR3 region has 13 residues. The CDR3 region is CAWSVGPSYEQYF. Written as DNA, the CDR3 is TGTGCCTGGAGTGTAGGTCCCTCCTACGAGCAGTACTTC.

The J gene is TRBJ1-5, the V gene TRBV4-1, with 7 bases fitting TRBD1. This CDR3 is built from 17 residues. Germline CDR1 MGHRA, CDR2 YSYEKL. V lost 0 bases, J lost 3 bases, and 8 bases stayed unmatched. CDR3: CASSQDPGQNFNQPQHF. The CDR3 DNA reads TGCGCCAGCAGCCAAGACCCGGGACAGAACTTCAATCAGCCCCAGCATTTT.

This clonotype was counted between two and nine times. The chain is built from TRBV13 and TRBJ2-4; 13 bases fit TRBD2. The DNA matches TRBJ2-7 better at its end, which makes the J call doubtful. CDR1 and CDR2 (germline): PRHDT, FYEKMQ (reference sequence). This CDR3 has 16 amino acids. The CDR3 DNA follows: TGTGCCAGCAGCCCCGGGACTAGCGGGGCCTCCTACGAGCAGTACTTC. This sequence encodes CASSPGTSGASYEQYF.

This clonotype was seen a handful of times. The rearrangement links TRBV20-1 to TRBJ2-4, with 7 bases aligning to TRBD2. Germline assignment: CDR1 DFQATT and CDR2 SNEGSKA (reference sequence). V lost 6 bases to trimming and J lost 8 bases; unmatched junction nucleotides: 13. This CDR3 spans 14 amino acids. CDR3 sequence reads: CSAVGRESRDIQYF. DNA for the CDR3: TGCAGTGCCGTGGGGCGGGAGTCTAGGGACATTCAGTACTTC.

This clonotype was observed at least ten times. The rearrangement joins TRBV5-1 to TRBJ2-5, with 10 bases aligning to TRBD2. Per germline, CDR1 SGHRS and CDR2 YFSETQ. With V trimmed by 0 bases and J by 5 bases, 7 bases remained unmatched. This CDR3 has 16 amino acids. Here the CDR3 DNA reads TGCGCCAGCAGCTTGGTGGCTAGCGGGAGCCATGAGACCCAGTACTTC. It codes for CASSLVASGSHETQYF. The full variable domain, with the rest looked up from reference TRBV5-1 and TRBJ2-5, is KAGVTQTPRYLIKTRGQQVTLSCSPISGHRSVSWYQQTPGQGLQFLFEYFSETQRNKGNFPGRFSGRQFSNSRSEMNVSTLELGDSALYLCASSLVASGSHETQYFGPGTRLLVL.

V is TRBV6-1 and J is TRBJ2-1; 7 bases fit TRBD1. From germline, CDR1 is MNHNS and CDR2 SASEGT. This CDR3 is built from 15 residues. After removal of 3 bases from V and 8 bases from J, the junction contained 10 bases not matched to a gene. CDR3 loop: CASSDDRVLGDEQFF. The CDR3 nucleotides read TGTGCCAGCAGTGACGACAGGGTTCTGGGGGATGAGCAGTTCTTC.

This chain links TRBV9 with TRBJ1-1, with D unresolved. With 0 bases removed from V and 0 bases from J, the gap between germline ends came to 9 bases. The length of the CDR3 is 15 residues. Germline V CDR1 and CDR2: SGDLS, YYNGEE. The CDR3 protein is CASSVGADLNTEAFF. The CDR3 coding sequence is TGTGCCAGCAGCGTAGGAGCGGATCTGAACACTGAAGCTTTCTTT.